This TCR beta chain was sequenced during a study of blood T cell repertoires in COVID-19. The assay was immunoSEQ multiplex PCR, and TCRdb's table has in-frame clones only and misses some. Of under 130,000 clones listed, 82% are singletons. Only a few counts were recorded for this clone. Sample: peripheral blood. This TCR was sampled from a woman older than 75 with acute or convalescent COVID-19.

CDR3 coding DNA: TGTGCCAGCTTTCGACAGGGCACTGAAGCTTTCTTT. As protein: CASFRQGTEAFF. V gene TRBV12-3 or TRBV12-4 combines with J gene TRBJ1-1, with 7 bases identical to TRBD1. The CDR3 spans 12 residues. Trimming took 8 bases from V and 4 from J; bases not matched to a gene: 4.